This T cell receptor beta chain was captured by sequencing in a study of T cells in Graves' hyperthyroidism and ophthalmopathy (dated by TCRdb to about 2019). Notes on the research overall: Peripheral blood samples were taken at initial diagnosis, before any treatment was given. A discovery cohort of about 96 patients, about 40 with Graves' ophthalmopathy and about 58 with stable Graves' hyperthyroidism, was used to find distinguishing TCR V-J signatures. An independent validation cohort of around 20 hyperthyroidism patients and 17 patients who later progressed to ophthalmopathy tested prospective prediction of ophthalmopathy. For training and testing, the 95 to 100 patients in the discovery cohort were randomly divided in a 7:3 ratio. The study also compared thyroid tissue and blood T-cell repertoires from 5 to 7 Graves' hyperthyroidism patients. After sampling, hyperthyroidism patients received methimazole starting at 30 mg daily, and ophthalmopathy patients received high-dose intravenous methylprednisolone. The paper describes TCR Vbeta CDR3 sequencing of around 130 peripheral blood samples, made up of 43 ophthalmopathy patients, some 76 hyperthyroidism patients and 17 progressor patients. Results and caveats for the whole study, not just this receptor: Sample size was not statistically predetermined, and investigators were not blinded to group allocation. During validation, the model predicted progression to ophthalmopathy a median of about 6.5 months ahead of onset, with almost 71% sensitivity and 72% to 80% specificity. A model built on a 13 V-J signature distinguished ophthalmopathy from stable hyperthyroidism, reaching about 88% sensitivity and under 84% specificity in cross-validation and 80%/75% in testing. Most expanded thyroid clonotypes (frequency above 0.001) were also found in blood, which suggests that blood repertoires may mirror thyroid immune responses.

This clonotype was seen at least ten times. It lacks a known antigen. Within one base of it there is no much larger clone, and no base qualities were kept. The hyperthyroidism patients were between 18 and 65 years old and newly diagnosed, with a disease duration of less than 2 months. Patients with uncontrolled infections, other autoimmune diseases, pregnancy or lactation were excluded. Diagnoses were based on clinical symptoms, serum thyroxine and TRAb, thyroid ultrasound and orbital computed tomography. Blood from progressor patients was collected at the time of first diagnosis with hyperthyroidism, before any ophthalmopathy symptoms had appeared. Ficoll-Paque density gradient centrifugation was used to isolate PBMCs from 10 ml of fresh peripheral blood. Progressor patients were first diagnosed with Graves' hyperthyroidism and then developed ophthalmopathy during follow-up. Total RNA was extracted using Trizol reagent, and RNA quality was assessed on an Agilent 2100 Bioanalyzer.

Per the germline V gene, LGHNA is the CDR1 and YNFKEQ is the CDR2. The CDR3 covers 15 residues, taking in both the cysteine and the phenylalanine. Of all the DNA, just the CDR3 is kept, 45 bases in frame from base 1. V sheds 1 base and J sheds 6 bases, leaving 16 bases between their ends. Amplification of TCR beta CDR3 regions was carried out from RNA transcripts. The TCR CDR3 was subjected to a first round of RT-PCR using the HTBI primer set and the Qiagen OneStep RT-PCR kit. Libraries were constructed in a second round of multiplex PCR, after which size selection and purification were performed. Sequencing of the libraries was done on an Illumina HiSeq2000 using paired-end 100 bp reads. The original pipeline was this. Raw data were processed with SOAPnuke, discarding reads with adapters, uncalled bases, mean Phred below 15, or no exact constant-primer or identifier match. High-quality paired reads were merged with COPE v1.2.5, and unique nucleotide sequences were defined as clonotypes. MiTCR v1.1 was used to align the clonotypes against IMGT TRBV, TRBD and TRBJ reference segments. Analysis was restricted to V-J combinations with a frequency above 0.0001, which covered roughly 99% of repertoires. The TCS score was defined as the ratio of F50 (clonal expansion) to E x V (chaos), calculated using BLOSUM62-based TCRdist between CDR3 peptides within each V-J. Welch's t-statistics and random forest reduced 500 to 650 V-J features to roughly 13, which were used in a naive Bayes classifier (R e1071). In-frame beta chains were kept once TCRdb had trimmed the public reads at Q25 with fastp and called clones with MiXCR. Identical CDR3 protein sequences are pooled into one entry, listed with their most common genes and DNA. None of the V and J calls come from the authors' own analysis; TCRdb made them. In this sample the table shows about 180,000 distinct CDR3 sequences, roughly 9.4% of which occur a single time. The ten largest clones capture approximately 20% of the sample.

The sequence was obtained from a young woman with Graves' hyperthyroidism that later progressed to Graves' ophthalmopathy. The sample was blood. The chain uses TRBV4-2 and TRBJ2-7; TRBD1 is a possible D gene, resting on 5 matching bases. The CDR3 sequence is CASSQALRGWGEQYF. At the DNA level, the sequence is TGTGCCAGCAGCCAAGCCCTTAGGGGTTGGGGCGAGCAGTACTTC.